The clone carrying this T cell receptor (beta chain) appeared a few times. MiXCR was run by TCRdb on the RACE reads, yielding one entry per CDR3 protein. Here the sample spans some 59,000 distinct CDR3 sequences, approximately 11% being singletons. The time point: pre-sensitization, week 0. Treatment indicated: therapeutic diphenylcyclopropenone sensitization with weekly scalp DPC. Only after blood had been drawn was each patch test applied. Unfractionated whole blood yielded the extracted total RNA. V was shortened by 4 bases and J by 4 bases, with 22 bases between the two germline ends. Germline CDR1 reads GTSNPN; CDR2 reads SVGIG (reference sequence). This CDR3 region has 16 residues. This entry is derived from a study of human T cells and chemical hapten exposure.

The chain links TRBV30 to TRBJ1-2; D is unresolved. The specimen was whole blood, collected in connection with sensitization to the hapten diphenylcyclopropenone (DPC). The source of this sequence is a middle-aged woman with alopecia areata. Some clones in this sample may be carry-over from other donors' samples. The CDR3 here is CAWTVRRAPDLYGYTF. The CDR3 region has the DNA TGTGCCTGGACTGTAAGGAGGGCCCCGGACCTCTATGGCTACACCTTC.